The TCR beta chain under discussion was sequenced for a study of cytomegalovirus exposure and HLA in healthy donors. Study-level results: TCR beta V- and J-gene trimming, according to a later analysis, was linked to a missense DCLRE1C variant.

Those who donated were healthy bone marrow donors. Both 60 Vbeta primers and 13 Jbeta primers went into the PCR. Using immunoSEQ multiplex PCR, the repertoire was profiled, and TCRdb retains in-frame clones only, with some absent. This table holds approximately 120,000 clones. About this clone: Its antigen is still unknown.

Input material: PBMCs. This receptor was obtained from a man aged 18 to 30 in good health and CMV-seronegative.

CDR3 bases: TGTGCCAGTAGTATCGGGGTCGGCTATGGCTACACCTTC. Amino acids: CASSIGVGYGYTF. This chain joins TRBV19 and TRBJ1-2; no clear D gene. CDR3 length: 13 amino acids. Per germline, CDR1 LNHDA and CDR2 SQIVND (reference sequence). Trimming pared 3 bases from V and 4 bases from J, leaving 9 bases between.